This note documents a single T cell receptor beta chain sequence. No antigen is known for it. The data were taken from a study of shared clonotypes between healthy human individuals. This CDR3 contains 12 residues. V lost 5 bases and J lost 7, with 11 bases in between. CDR1 and CDR2 from the germline V gene are GTSNPN and SVGIG (reference sequence). Some clones are missing from TCRdb's copy, which holds only in-frame ones; the method was immunoSEQ multiplex PCR. The sample includes a few million clones, approximately 94% seen only once; the top ten take more than 0.12%. In the CD4+ fraction, cells were divided into CD45RA+ naive and CD45RA-negative memory subsets. Study-level findings and limits: In the sorted subsets, rarefaction showed sequencing was incomplete despite large depth. Limited genetic and exposure-history diversity came from having few donors.

Sequenced material: naive CD4+ T cells sorted from blood. Described subset: CD45RA+ positively selected. The V call is TRBV30, the J call TRBJ1-4; D gene uncertain. The sequence was collected from a man aged 18 to 29 in good health. The CDR3 protein is CAWAEGAEKLFF. The CDR3 DNA is TGTGCCTGGGCCGAAGGTGCTGAAAAACTGTTTTTT.